The entry below gives a single T cell receptor (beta chain) sequence along with its context. Its antigen is currently unknown. A junction boundary mismatches the germline segment, possibly from a read error. The sample originates from a study of blood T cells in healthy people across ages. Germline CDR1 is DFQATT and CDR2 is SNEGSKA (reference sequence). CDR3 length equals 15 residues. Primers used in a second PCR of roughly 7 to 12 cycles were a sample-barcoded 5' primer and a J-beta primer mix. MiXCR, run by TCRdb on the 5' RACE reads, gives a single entry per CDR3 protein. Altogether 1.5 million to 2 million distinct CDR3 sequences are present, about 50% being singletons, with the ten largest covering around 2.1%. Study-level points and caveats: Observed TCR beta diversity per million T cells went down as age went up. This fall followed a roughly linear course with age.

The chain is built from TRBV20-1 and TRBJ2-5; 9 bases fit TRBD1. Sample: blood. The sequence was collected from a woman between 40 and 55 years old in good health. CDR3 sequence: CSASTGTGIRETLYF. The CDR3 region has the DNA TGCAGTGCTTCTACCGGGACAGGGATTAGGGAGACCCTGTACTTC.